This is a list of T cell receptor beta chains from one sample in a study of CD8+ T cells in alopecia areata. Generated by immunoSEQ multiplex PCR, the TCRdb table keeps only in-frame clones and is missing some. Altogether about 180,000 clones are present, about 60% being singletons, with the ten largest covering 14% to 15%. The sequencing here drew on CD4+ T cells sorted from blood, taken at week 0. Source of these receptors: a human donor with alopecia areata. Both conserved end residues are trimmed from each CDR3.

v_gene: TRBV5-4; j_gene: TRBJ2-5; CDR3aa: ASSSGGLAQETQY
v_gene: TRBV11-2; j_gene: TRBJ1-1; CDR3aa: ASSSVVSRTEAF
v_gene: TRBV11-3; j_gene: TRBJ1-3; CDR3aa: ASSPRVLSGNTIY
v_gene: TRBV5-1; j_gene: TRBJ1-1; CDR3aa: ASSPGSINTEAF
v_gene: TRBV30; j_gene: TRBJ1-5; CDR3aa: AWSSISGVNQPQH
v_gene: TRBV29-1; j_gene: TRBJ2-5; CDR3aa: SVRGTGGLRETQY
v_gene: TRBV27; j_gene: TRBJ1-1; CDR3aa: ASTPGAAMNTEAF
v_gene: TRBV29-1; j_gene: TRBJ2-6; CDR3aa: SARGQFRNSGANVLT
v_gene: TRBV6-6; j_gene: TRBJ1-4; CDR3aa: ASSSNRDANEKLF
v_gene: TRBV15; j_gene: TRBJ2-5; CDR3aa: ATSRGRGTTQETQY
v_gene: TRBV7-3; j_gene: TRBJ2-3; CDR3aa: ASPGGAGSDTQY
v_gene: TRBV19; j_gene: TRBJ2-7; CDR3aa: ASSIELGDYEQY
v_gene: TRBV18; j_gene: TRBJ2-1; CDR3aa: ASSPTAYNEQF
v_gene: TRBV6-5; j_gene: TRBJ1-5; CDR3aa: ASSYQNGQPQH
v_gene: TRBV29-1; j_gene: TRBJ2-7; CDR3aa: SGGAGSYEQY
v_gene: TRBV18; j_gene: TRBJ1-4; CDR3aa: ASSPDRSEKLF
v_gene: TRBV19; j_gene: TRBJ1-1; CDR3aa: ASSTGTGGRYTEAF
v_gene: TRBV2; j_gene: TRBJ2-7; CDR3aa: ASSRPSYEQY
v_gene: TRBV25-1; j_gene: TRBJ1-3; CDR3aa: ASSEYRGFSGNTIY
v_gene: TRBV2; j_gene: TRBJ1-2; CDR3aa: ASSVGDGYT
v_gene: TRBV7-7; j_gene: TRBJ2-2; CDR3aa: ASSLSLNSGELF
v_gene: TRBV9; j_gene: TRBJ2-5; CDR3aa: ASSVGAEETQY
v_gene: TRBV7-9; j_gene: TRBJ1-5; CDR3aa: ASSSIGTGTANQPQH
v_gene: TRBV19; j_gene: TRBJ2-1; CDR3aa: ASGQVNEQF
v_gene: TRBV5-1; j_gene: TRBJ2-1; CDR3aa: ASSSFGGSSYNEQF
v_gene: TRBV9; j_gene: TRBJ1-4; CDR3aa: ASSVESVTTNEKLF
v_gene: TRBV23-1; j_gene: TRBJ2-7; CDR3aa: ASSPTGAYEQY
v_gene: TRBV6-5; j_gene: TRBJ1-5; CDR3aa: ASSSTGGSNQPQH
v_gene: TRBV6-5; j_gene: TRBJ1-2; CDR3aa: ASSYSPLLGGYT
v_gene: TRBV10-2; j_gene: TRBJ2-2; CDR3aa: ASRAGRDTGELF
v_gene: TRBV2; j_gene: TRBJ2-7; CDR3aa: ASSILAGGAYEQY
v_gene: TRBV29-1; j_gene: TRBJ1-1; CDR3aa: SALTGGTEAF
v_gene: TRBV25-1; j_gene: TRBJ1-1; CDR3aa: ASSEAGQGVAF
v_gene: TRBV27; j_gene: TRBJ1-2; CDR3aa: ASRLRVSDGYT
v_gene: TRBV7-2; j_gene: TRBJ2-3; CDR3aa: ASSDSLLAGVSTDTQY
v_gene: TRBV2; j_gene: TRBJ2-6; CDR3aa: ASTRALSANVLT
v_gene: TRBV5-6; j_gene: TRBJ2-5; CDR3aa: ASSYGPSQETQY
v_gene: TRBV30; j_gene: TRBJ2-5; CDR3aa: AWRTGGRETQY
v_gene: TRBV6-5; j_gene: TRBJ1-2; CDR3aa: ASGTANYGYT
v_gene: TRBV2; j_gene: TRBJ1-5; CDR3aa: ASSPPPGRINQPQH